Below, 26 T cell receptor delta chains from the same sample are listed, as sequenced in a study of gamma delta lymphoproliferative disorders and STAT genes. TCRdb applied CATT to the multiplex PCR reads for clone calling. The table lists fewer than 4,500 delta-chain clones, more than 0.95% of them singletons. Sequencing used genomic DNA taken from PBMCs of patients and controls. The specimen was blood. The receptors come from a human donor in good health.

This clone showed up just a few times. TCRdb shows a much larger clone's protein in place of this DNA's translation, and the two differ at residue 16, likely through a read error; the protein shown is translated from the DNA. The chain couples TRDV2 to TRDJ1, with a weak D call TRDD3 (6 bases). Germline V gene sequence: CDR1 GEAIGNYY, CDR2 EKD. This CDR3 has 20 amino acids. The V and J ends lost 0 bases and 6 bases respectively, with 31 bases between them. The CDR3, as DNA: TGTGCCTGTGACACCGTGAGGTCAGCTGGGACCCGACGGGGGACCAATAAACTCATCTTT. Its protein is CACDTVRSAGTRRGTNKLIF.

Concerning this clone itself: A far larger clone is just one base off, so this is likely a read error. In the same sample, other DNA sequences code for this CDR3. The CDR3 coding sequence is TGTGCCTGTGACTTACTGGGGGATACGCACACCGATAAACTCATCTTT. Its protein product is CACDLLGDTHTDKLIF. V is TRDV2 and J is TRDJ1; 13 bases are shared with TRDD3. V shed 3 bases and J 0 bases; nucleotides not matched to a gene: 3. CDR1 is GEAIGNYY, CDR2 EKD, per germline. CDR3 length: 16 residues.

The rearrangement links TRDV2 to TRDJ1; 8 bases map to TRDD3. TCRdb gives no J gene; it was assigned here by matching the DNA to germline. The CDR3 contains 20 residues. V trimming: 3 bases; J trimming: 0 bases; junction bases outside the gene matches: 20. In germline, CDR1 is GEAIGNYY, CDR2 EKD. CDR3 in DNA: TGTGCCTGTGACCTCCTTGGTGGGGGATCCAAACGCCGGTACACCGATAAACTCATCTTT. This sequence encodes CACDLLGGGSKRRYTDKLIF.

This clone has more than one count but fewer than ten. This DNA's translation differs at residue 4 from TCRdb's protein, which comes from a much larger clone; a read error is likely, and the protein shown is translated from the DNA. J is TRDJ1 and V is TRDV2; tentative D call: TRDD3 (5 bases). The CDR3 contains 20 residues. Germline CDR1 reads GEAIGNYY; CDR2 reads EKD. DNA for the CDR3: TGTGCCTGTAACACCGTGTCAGGGGGCCAATTGGATGTACCACTCGATAAACTCATCTTT. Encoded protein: CACNTVSGGQLDVPLDKLIF.

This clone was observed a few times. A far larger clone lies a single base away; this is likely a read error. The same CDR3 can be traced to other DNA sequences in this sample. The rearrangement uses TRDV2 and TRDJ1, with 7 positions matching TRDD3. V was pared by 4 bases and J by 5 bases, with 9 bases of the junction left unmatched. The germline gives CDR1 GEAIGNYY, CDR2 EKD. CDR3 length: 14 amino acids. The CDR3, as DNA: TGTGCCTGTGATAGGCTGGGGGCCACTGATAAACTCATCTTT. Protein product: CACDRLGATDKLIF.

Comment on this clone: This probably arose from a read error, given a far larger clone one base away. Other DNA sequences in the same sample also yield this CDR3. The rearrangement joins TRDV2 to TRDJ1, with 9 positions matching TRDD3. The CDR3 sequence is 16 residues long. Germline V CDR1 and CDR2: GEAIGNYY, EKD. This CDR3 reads CACDPIVLGDFHKLIF. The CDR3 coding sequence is TGTGCCTGTGACCCGATCGTACTGGGGGACTTTCATAAACTCATCTTC.

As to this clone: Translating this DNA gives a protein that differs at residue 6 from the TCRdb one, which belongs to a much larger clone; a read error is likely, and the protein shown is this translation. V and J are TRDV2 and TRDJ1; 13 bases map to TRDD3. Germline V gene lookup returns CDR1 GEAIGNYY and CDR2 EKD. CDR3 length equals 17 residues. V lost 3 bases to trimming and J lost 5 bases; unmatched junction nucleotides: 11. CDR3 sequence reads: CACDPALGDTPEDKLIF. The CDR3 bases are TGTGCCTGTGACCCAGCACTGGGGGATACGCCGGAGGATAAACTCATCTTT.

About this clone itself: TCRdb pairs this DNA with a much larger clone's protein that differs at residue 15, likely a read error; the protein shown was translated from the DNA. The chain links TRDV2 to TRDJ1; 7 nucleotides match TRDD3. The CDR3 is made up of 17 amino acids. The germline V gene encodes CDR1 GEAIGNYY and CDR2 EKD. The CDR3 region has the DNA TGTGCCTGTGATGGGATACTGGGGAAGGAGTACACCGATAAATTCATCTTT. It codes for CACDGILGKEYTDKFIF.

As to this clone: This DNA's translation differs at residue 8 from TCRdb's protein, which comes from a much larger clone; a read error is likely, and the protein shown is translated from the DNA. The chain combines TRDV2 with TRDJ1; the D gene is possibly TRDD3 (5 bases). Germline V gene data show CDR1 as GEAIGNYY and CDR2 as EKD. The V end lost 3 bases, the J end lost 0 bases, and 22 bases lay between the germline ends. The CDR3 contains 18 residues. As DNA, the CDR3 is TGTGCCTGTGACCCGGTACTGAGGGATCCCATTGACACCGATAAACTCATCTTT. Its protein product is CACDPVLRDPIDTDKLIF.

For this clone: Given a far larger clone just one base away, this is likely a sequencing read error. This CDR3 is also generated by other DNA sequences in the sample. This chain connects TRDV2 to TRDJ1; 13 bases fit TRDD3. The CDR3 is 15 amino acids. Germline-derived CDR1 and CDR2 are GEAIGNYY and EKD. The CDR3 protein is CACEQLGDTTDKLIF. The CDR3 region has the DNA TGTGCCTGTGAGCAACTGGGGGATACGACCGATAAGCTCATCTTT.

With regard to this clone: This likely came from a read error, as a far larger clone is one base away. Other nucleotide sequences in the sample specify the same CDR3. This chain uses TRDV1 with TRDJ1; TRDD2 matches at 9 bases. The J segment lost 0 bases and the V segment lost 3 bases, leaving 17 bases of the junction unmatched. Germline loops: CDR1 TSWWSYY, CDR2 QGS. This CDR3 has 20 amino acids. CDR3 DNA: TGTGCTCTTGGGGAGCCGGCCTTCCTACGTGGGGGAAAGTACACCGATAAACTCATCTTT. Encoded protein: CALGEPAFLRGGKYTDKLIF.

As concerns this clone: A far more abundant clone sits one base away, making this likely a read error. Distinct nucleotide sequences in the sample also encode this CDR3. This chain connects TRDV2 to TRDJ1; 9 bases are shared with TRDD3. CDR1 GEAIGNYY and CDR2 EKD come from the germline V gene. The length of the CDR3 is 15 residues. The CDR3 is CACDTVGDRADKLIF. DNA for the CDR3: TGTGCCTGCGACACCGTGGGGGATAGGGCCGATAAACTCATCTTT.

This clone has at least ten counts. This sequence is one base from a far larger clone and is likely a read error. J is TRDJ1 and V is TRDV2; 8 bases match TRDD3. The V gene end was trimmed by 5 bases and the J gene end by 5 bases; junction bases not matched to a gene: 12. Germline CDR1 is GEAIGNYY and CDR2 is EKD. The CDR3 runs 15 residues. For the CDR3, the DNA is TGTGCCTGTGGCTCCTGGGGGACCCCGGGGGATAAACTCATCTTT. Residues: CACGSWGTPGDKLIF.

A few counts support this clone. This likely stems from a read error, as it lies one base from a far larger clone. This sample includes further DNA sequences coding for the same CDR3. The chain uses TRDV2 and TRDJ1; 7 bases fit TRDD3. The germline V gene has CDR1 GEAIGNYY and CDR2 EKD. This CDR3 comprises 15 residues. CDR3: CACVGLGVDTDKLIF. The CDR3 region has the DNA TGTGCTTGTGTGGGGCTGGGGGTCGACACCGATAAACTCATCTTT.

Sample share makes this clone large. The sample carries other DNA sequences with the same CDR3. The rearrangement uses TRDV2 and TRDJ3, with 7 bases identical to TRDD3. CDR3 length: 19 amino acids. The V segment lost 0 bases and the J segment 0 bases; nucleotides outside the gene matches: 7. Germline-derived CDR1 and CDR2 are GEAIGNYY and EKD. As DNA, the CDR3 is TGTGCCTGTGACACCGTCGACGCTGGGGGCTCCTGGGACACCCGACAGATGTTTTTC. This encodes CACDTVDAGGSWDTRQMFF.

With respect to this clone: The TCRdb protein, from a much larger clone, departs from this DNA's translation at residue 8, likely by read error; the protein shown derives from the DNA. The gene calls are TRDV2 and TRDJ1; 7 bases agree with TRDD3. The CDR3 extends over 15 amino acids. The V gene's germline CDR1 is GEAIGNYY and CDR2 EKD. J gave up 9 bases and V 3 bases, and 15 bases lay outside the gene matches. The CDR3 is CACDPLGGTPGELIF. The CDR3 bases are TGTGCCTGTGACCCCCTGGGGGGTACGCCAGGGGAACTCATCTTT.

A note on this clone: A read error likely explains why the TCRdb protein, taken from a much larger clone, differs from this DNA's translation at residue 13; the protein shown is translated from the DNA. The CDR3 coding sequence is TGTGCTCTTGGGGAACTCACCTTCCCTTTGTTTGTGGGGGATGCAGATAAACTCATCTTT. It yields the protein CALGELTFPLFVGDADKLIF. The rearrangement joins TRDV1 to TRDJ1, with 8 bases aligning to TRDD3. The CDR3 spans 20 residues. The germline gives CDR1 TSWWSYY, CDR2 QGS. V trimming: 0 bases; J trimming: 5 bases; junction bases outside the gene matches: 20.

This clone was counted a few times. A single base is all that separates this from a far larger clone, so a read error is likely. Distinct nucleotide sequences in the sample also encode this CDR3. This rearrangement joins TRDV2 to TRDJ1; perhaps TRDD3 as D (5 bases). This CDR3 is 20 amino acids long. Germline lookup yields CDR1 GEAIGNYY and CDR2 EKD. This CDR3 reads CACDTVSGGQLDVPLDKLIF. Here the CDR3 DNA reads TGTGCCTGTGACACCGTGTCAGGGGGCCAATTGGATGTACCACTCGATAAACTCATTTTT.

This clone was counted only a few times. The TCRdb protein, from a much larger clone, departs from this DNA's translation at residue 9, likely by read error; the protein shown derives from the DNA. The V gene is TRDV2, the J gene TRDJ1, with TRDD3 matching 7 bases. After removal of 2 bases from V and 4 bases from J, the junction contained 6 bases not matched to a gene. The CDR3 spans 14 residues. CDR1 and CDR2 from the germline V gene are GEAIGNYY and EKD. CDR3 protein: CACDILGAIDKLIF. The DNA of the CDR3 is TGTGCCTGTGACATTCTGGGGGCCATCGATAAACTCATCTTT.

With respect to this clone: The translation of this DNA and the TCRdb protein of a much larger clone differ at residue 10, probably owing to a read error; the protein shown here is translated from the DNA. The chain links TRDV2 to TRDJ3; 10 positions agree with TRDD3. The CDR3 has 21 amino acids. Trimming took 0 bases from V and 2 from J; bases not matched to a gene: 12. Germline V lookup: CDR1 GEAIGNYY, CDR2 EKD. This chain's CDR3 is CACDTKLGDARRPWDTRQMFF. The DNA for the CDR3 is TGTGCCTGTGACACCAAACTGGGGGATGCGCGGAGGCCCTGGGACACCCGACAGATGTTTTTC.

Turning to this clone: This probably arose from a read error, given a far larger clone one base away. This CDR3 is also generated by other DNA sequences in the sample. DNA for the CDR3: TGTGCCTGTGACACTTTGGGGATACACACCGATAAACTCATCTTT. It specifies CACDTLGIHTDKLIF. The chain uses TRDV2 and TRDJ1; the match to TRDD3 covers 8 bases. V lost 1 base to trimming and J lost 0 bases; unmatched junction nucleotides: 3. The CDR3 runs to 15 residues. In germline, CDR1 is GEAIGNYY, CDR2 EKD.

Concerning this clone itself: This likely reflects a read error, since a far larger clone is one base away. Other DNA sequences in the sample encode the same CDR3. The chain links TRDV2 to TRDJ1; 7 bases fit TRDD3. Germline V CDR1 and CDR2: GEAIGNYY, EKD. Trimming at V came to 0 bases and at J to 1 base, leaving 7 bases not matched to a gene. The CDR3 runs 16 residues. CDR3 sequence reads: CACDTVGGGLTDKLIF. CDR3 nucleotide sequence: TGTGCCTGTGACACCGTTGGTGGGGGACTCACCGATAAACTCATCTTT.

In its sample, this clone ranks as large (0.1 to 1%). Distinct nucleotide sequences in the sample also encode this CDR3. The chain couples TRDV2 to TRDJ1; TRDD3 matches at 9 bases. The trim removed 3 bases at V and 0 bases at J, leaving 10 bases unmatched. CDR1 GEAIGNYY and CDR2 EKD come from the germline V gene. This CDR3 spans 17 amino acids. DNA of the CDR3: TGTGCCTGTGACTCCCTATTGGGGGATAGTTACACCGATAAACTCATCTTT. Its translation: CACDSLLGDSYTDKLIF.

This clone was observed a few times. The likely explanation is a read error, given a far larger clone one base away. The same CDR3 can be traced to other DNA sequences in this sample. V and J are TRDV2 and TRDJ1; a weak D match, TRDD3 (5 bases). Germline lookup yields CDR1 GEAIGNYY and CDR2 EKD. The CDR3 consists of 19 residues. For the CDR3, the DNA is TGTGCCTGCGACACCATCTCAAGGGGGTCGGACCAGAACACCGATAAACTCATCTTT. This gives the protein CACDTISRGSDQNTDKLIF.

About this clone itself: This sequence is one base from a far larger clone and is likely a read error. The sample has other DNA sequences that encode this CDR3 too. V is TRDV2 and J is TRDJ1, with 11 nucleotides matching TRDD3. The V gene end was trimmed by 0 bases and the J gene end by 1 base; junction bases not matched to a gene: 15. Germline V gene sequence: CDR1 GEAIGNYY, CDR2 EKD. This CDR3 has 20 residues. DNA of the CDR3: TGTGCCTGTGACACCGTCGCCGATTGGGGGATACGCGGGGTCACCGATAAACTCATCTTT. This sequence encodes CACDTVADWGIRGVTDKLIF.

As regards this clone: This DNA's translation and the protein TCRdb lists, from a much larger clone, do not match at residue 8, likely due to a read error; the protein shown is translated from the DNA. The CDR3 spells CALGEPDSPSPWVTDKLIF. CDR3 sequence (DNA): TGTGCTCTTGGGGAACCAGACTCCCCCAGCCCCTGGGTGACCGATAAACTCATCTTT. The V and J genes are TRDV1 and TRDJ1; a possible D gene is TRDD3 (5 bases). V dropped 1 base and J dropped 2 bases, with 23 bases sitting between them. The length of the CDR3 is 19 residues. CDR1 and CDR2 (germline): TSWWSYY, QGS.